These 6 T cell receptor beta chains were all obtained from the same sample, sequenced in a study of shared clonotypes between healthy human individuals. Using immunoSEQ multiplex PCR, the repertoire was profiled, and TCRdb retains in-frame clones only, with some absent. The table has about 1 million clones, 65% to 80% seen once. What was sequenced was memory CD4+ T cells sorted from blood. As for subset: CD45RA-negative fraction. The receptors derive from a man between 18 and 29 years old in good health.

This chain uses TRBV28 with TRBJ2-3; the match to TRBD2 covers 7 bases. Germline trimming cut 8 bases from V and 7 bases from J; bases unmatched to any gene: 12. There are 14 residues in the CDR3. Germline CDR1 and CDR2: MDHEN and SYDVKM. CDR3 region: CASGFPVSGNTQYF. Written as DNA, the CDR3 is TGTGCCAGCGGATTCCCAGTCAGCGGGAATACGCAGTATTTT.

Points on this clone: One junction end disagrees with the germline gene, perhaps due to a read error. The V call is TRBV28, the J call TRBJ2-2; possibly TRBD2 for D (5 bases). CDR1 and CDR2 from the germline V gene are MDHEN and SYDVKM. The CDR3 covers 14 residues. The CDR3: CASSFGQYTGELVF. CDR3 DNA sequence: TGTGCCAGCAGTTTCGGCCAGTACACCGGGGAGCTGGTTTTT.

CDR3 loop: CASSPGTGISYEQYF. The DNA of the CDR3 is TGCGCCAGCAGCCCGGGGACAGGGATCTCCTACGAGCAGTACTTC. The chain employs TRBV5-1 and TRBJ2-7; 9 positions agree with TRBD1. This CDR3 region has 15 residues. V gave up 4 bases and J gave up 0 bases; unmatched junction bases: 5. Germline V gives CDR1 SGHRS, CDR2 YFSETQ.

The J gene is TRBJ1-2, the V gene TRBV2, with D possibly being TRBD1 (5 bases). The CDR3 is 11 amino acids. V gave up 1 base and J gave up 10 bases, with 7 bases separating them. The germline gives CDR1 SNHLY, CDR2 FYNNEI. The CDR3 protein is CASSEGRAYTF. The CDR3 nucleotides are TGTGCCAGCAGTGAAGGCAGGGCCTACACCTTC.

The chain is built from TRBV19 and TRBJ1-6; perhaps TRBD1 as D (6 bases). This CDR3 is built from 16 residues. Germline CDR1 reads LNHDA; CDR2 reads SQIVND (reference sequence). V lost 3 bases and J lost 7, with 16 bases in between. CDR3 DNA: TGTGCCAGTAGTATGACTTGGGGGCAGAGCAATTCACCCCTCCACTTT. Translation gives CASSMTWGQSNSPLHF.

The V and J genes are TRBV5-4 and TRBJ2-2, with D perhaps matching TRBD2 (6 bases). Germline V lookup: CDR1 SGHNT, CDR2 YYREEE (reference sequence). CDR3 length: 15 amino acids. Trimming stripped 4 bases from V and 5 bases from J, with 15 bases between. DNA of the CDR3: TGTGCCAGCAGCCTGGGAGGAGGGAGGACCGGGGAGCTGTTTTTT. This translates into CASSLGGGRTGELFF.